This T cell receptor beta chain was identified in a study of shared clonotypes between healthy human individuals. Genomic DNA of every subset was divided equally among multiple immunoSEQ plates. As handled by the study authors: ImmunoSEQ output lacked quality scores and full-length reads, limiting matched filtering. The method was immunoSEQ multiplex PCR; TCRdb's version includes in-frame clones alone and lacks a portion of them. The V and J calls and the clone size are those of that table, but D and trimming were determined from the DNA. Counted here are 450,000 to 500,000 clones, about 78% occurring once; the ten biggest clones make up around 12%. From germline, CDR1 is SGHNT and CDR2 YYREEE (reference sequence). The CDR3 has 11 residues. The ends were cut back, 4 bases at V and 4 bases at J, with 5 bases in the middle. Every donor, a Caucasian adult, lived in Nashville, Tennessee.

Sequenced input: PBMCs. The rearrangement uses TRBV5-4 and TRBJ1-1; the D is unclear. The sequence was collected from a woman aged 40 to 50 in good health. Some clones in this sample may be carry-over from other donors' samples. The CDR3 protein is CASSTSTEAFF. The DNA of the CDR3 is TGTGCCAGCAGCACTAGCACTGAAGCTTTCTTT.